Shown below are 3 T cell receptor beta chains from a single sample sequenced in a study of blood T cell repertoires in COVID-19. The assay was immunoSEQ multiplex PCR, and TCRdb's table has in-frame clones only and misses some. This sample has 360,000 or so clones, with more than 75% found just once. The specimen sequenced was PBMCs or T cells enriched from blood (not recorded which). All receptors derive from a woman under 40 who had recovered from COVID-19.

V and J are TRBV14 and TRBJ2-7; D not certain. Germline V gene data show CDR1 as SGHDN and CDR2 as FVKESK. Trimming stripped 4 bases from V and 3 bases from J, with 4 bases between. The length of the CDR3 is 11 residues. CDR3 DNA: TGTGCCAGCAGCCCAGGCTACGAGCAGTACTTC. Its protein is CASSPGYEQYF.

This chain links TRBV12-3 or TRBV12-4 with TRBJ2-5, with D maybe TRBD2 (6 bases). This CDR3 spans 12 amino acids. The V end lost 1 base, the J end lost 11 bases, and 11 bases lay between the germline ends. CDR3 loop: CASSLGWEAQYF. CDR3 nucleotides: TGTGCCAGCAGTTTAGGGTGGGAGGCTCAGTACTTC.

The chain couples TRBV10-1 to TRBJ1-3, with unresolved D. V was cut by 0 bases and J by 2 bases, with 8 bases left in between. Germline assignment: CDR1 WNHNN and CDR2 SYGVQD (reference sequence). This CDR3 has 15 amino acids. For the CDR3, the DNA is TGCGCCAGCAGTGAGTCGACGCAGGCTGGAAACACCATATATTTT. Translation gives CASSESTQAGNTIYF.